The source of this T cell receptor (beta chain) is a study of T cell responses to AZD1222 COVID-19 vaccine. The study's findings and limits: With two AZD1222 doses given, Spike-specific TCR breadth and depth both rose. CD4 TCRs covered the whole spike, strongest at regions 160-218 and 743-854.

Regarding this clone: Its cognate antigen is unknown.

Measured with immunoSEQ multiplex PCR; TCRdb has only the in-frame clones, and not every one. The table has 80,000 or so clones, approximately 85% seen once. The material was peripheral blood, obtained 28 days after the second AZD1222 dose. This TCR came from an adult who received the AZD1222 COVID-19 vaccine.

This CDR3 is CASSLGQGSGTDTQYF. The CDR3 DNA sequence: TGTGCCAGCAGCTTGGGACAGGGATCGGGCACAGATACGCAGTATTTT. V and J are TRBV5-8 and TRBJ2-3, with 7 positions matching TRBD1. The CDR3 extends over 16 amino acids. Germline V CDR1 and CDR2: SGHTS, YDEGEE. J was trimmed by 1 base and V by 0 bases; bases with no gene match: 5.